The rows below give T cell receptor beta chains drawn from one sample of a study of blood T cells in healthy people across ages. TCRdb reprocessed the 5' RACE reads with MiXCR, giving one entry per CDR3 protein. The table has some 1 million distinct CDR3 sequences, less than 50% seen once. The specimen sequenced was blood. These receptors were taken from a woman aged 55-70 years in good health. The conserved cysteine and the conserved F or W are not part of the CDR3 here. The order of the fields is CDR3 protein, V gene, J gene.

CDR3 protein: ASSQDSLTNNEQF
V gene: TRBV3-1
J gene: TRBJ2-1

CDR3 protein: SVPSSYNEQF
V gene: TRBV29-1
J gene: TRBJ2-1

CDR3 protein: ASSYAIGPPSDTQY
V gene: TRBV6-5
J gene: TRBJ2-3

CDR3 protein: ASSHQAPVTGTYEQY
V gene: TRBV6-1
J gene: TRBJ2-7

CDR3 protein: ASSADKGFLEAF
V gene: TRBV12-3/TRBV12-4
J gene: TRBJ1-1

CDR3 protein: SVETFAGRDRGSYEQY
V gene: TRBV29-1
J gene: TRBJ2-7

CDR3 protein: ASSERSLDTQY
V gene: TRBV6-1
J gene: TRBJ2-3

CDR3 protein: AIGQRINYNEQF
V gene: TRBV10-3
J gene: TRBJ2-1

CDR3 protein: ASSQIGEGNQPQH
V gene: TRBV6-2/TRBV6-3
J gene: TRBJ1-5

CDR3 protein: ASRPDRETVHEQY
V gene: TRBV10-2
J gene: NA

CDR3 protein: ASSSTSDKSNEQF
V gene: TRBV7-2
J gene: TRBJ2-1

CDR3 protein: AISESAGLFTDTQY
V gene: TRBV10-3
J gene: TRBJ2-3

CDR3 protein: SASSVGYT
V gene: TRBV20-1
J gene: TRBJ1-2

CDR3 protein: ASSEWGQGTYEQY
V gene: TRBV19
J gene: TRBJ2-7

CDR3 protein: SVEMGQGGNQPQH
V gene: TRBV29-1
J gene: TRBJ1-5

CDR3 protein: ASFIGRPTEAF
V gene: TRBV28
J gene: TRBJ1-1

CDR3 protein: ASSVVRTNEQF
V gene: TRBV6-2/TRBV6-3
J gene: TRBJ2-1

CDR3 protein: ASRATGTSTDTQY
V gene: TRBV28
J gene: TRBJ2-3

CDR3 protein: SVFLLAGEHEQY
V gene: TRBV29-1
J gene: NA